The 23 T cell receptor beta chains below all came from one sample that was sequenced in a study of cytomegalovirus exposure and HLA in healthy donors (dated by TCRdb to the late 2010s). Libraries were made using the immunoSEQ multiplex PCR assay. For the multiplex PCR, a mixture combining 60 forward primers for TCR Vbeta segments and 13 reverse primers for TCR Jbeta segments was used. The table was pulled from immuneACCESS by TCRdb, which kept in-frame rearrangements only. Such tables lose some clones; where checked, under half of the loss comes from unresolved V genes, and the rest has no known cause. The sample table shows some 70,000 clones, and around 70% are seen once. The ten largest make up over 9.5% of the sample. Sequenced material: PBMCs. These receptors were collected from a woman aged 25 to 39 in good health and CMV-seronegative.

V usage is TRBV27 and J usage is TRBJ2-1, with D perhaps TRBD2 (7 bases). The germline V and J ends were trimmed by 6 bases and 3 bases, with 15 bases remaining between them. CDR1 and CDR2 (germline): MNHEY, SMNVEV (reference sequence). The CDR3 is made up of 15 amino acids. CDR3 in amino acids: CASRHTGGNYNEQFF. As DNA, the CDR3 is TGTGCCAGCAGACACACGGGGGGCAACTACAATGAGCAGTTCTTC.

Only one count was recorded for this clone. The chain uses TRBV6-5 and TRBJ2-1, with 10 positions matching TRBD1. CDR1 is MNHEY and CDR2 is SVGAGI in the germline V gene. This CDR3 region has 15 residues. Trimming removed 6 bases from V and 8 bases from J; junction bases left unmatched: 10. CDR3 residues: CASRPTGGAIYEQFF. CDR3 sequence (DNA): TGTGCCAGCAGACCGACAGGGGGCGCGATCTATGAGCAGTTCTTC.

The chain uses TRBV6-1 and TRBJ1-6, with D unresolved. There are 14 residues in the CDR3. Trimming stripped 1 base from V and 11 bases from J, with 12 bases between. The germline V gene encodes CDR1 MNHNS and CDR2 SASEGT. DNA for the CDR3: TGTGCCAGCAGTGAAGGTCGTCTTGGGCCACCCCTCCACTTT. This gives the protein CASSEGRLGPPLHF.

J is TRBJ2-1 and V is TRBV4-3, with unresolved D. The CDR3 has 15 amino acids. CDR1 and CDR2 from the germline V gene are LGHNA and YSLEER. V was shortened by 2 bases and J by 0 bases, with 8 bases between the two germline ends. CDR3 loop: CASSQTVNSYNEQFF. The CDR3 nucleotides are TGCGCCAGCAGCCAAACAGTTAACTCCTACAATGAGCAGTTCTTC.

The chain joins TRBV27 to TRBJ1-5; 8 bases align to TRBD1. V gave up 5 bases and J gave up 7 bases; unmatched junction bases: 13. Germline CDR1 MNHEY, CDR2 SMNVEV (reference sequence). The CDR3 is 16 amino acids. CDR3 DNA: TGTGCCAGCAGTACCTCCCGGACAGGGTTTGGACAGCCCCAGCATTTT. Translated: CASSTSRTGFGQPQHF.

The V call is TRBV18, the J call TRBJ2-1, with 14 bases lining up with TRBD2. V dropped 3 bases and J dropped 10; count of bases not matched to a gene: 5. The germline V gene has CDR1 KGHSH and CDR2 LQKENI. There are 15 residues in the CDR3. The CDR3 coding sequence is TGTGCCAGCTCACCGACTAGCGGGGGGGTACAGGAGCAGTTCTTC. Protein sequence: CASSPTSGGVQEQFF.

The V gene is TRBV29-1, the J gene TRBJ1-2; 10 bases align to TRBD1. V shed 0 bases and J 8 bases; nucleotides not matched to a gene: 9. This CDR3 is built from 15 residues. CDR1 is SQVTM, CDR2 ANQGSEA, per germline. The CDR3 DNA sequence: TGCAGCGTTGAAGATCAGGGGGGACAGGGGTTAGGCTACACCTTC. Translation: CSVEDQGGQGLGYTF.

This chain's CDR3 is CASSTTKESANSPLHF. For the CDR3, the DNA is TGTGCCAGCAGCACGACAAAAGAATCGGCTAATTCACCCCTCCACTTT. The J gene is TRBJ1-6, the V gene TRBV7-2, with D unresolved. CDR1 SGHTA and CDR2 FQGNSA come from the germline V gene. Deletions cut 5 bases from V and 6 bases from J, with 17 bases between. The CDR3 contains 16 residues.

The chain employs TRBV10-3 and TRBJ1-4; D is possibly TRBD1 (6 bases). V lost 2 bases, J lost 0 bases, and 13 bases lay in between. Germline V gives CDR1 ENHRY, CDR2 SYGVKD. The CDR3 extends over 17 amino acids. The CDR3 DNA follows: TGTGCCATCAGTGAGGAAACGTCAGGGGCAACTAATGAAAAACTGTTTTTT. Translating it yields CAISEETSGATNEKLFF.

This CDR3 reads CASSYRRGSTDTQYF. The CDR3 nucleotides are TGTGCCAGCAGTTACCGGCGGGGGTCCACAGATACGCAGTATTTT. The V gene is TRBV6-5, the J gene TRBJ2-3; TRBD2 aligns across 7 bases. J gave up 2 bases and V 2 bases, and 4 bases lay outside the gene matches. This CDR3 contains 15 residues. The V gene's germline CDR1 is MNHEY and CDR2 SVGAGI.

The chain combines TRBV18 with TRBJ1-4, with D possibly matching TRBD1 (5 bases). Germline V CDR1 and CDR2: KGHSH, LQKENI. This CDR3 has 15 amino acids. The V end was cut by 6 bases, the J end by 0 bases, with 11 bases between. CDR3 sequence reads: CASSFQGSTNEKLFF. The CDR3 nucleotides are TGTGCCAGCTCGTTTCAGGGCTCAACTAATGAAAAACTGTTTTTT.

The chain combines TRBV6-1 with TRBJ1-4; 8 bases are a match to TRBD1. The CDR3 is 13 amino acids. Trimming at V came to 10 bases and at J to 6 bases, leaving 7 bases not matched to a gene. The germline V gene has CDR1 MNHNS and CDR2 SASEGT. In nucleotides, the CDR3 is TGTGCCACCTCGACAGGGGCCGATGAAAAACTGTTTTTT. This translates into CATSTGADEKLFF.

The CDR3 sequence: CASSYSQGSSFEAFF. CDR3 DNA sequence: TGTGCCAGCAGTTACTCCCAGGGTTCATCCTTTGAAGCTTTCTTT. This sequence joins TRBV6-5 and TRBJ1-1, with D tentatively TRBD1 (5 bases). In germline, CDR1 is MNHEY, CDR2 SVGAGI. The CDR3 totals 15 residues. The V and J ends lost 0 bases and 7 bases respectively, with 15 bases between them.

This clone occurred a few times. The V and J genes are TRBV4-1 and TRBJ2-7; 9 bases align to TRBD2. With V trimmed by 1 base and J by 0 bases, 4 bases remained unmatched. CDR1 and CDR2 (germline): MGHRA, YSYEKL. This CDR3 is 16 amino acids long. The CDR3 nucleotides are TGCGCCAGCAGCCAAGTTAGCGGGGGTAGCTCCTACGAGCAGTACTTC. It codes for CASSQVSGGSSYEQYF.

This clone has a handful of counts. The V gene is TRBV25-1, the J gene TRBJ2-7; 9 positions agree with TRBD1. There are 14 residues in the CDR3. Losses at the gene ends were 7 bases for V and 4 bases for J; bases not matched to a gene: 8. Germline assignment: CDR1 MGHDK and CDR2 SYGVNS. CDR3 protein: CASTRNGQGYEQYF. CDR3 nucleotides: TGTGCCAGCACCCGAAATGGACAGGGGTACGAGCAGTACTTC.

The chain couples TRBV6-4 to TRBJ2-3; D remains ambiguous. With 6 bases removed from V and 3 bases from J, the gap between germline ends came to 19 bases. There are 16 residues in the CDR3. Germline V gene sequence: CDR1 MRHNA, CDR2 SNTAGT. For the CDR3, the DNA is TGTGCCAGCAGAAGTAAGGTTCTAGTTGGTACAGATACGCAGTATTTT. Its protein product is CASRSKVLVGTDTQYF.

CDR3 region: CASREGLAGASYEQYF. CDR3 sequence (DNA): TGTGCCAGCAGGGAAGGACTAGCGGGGGCCTCCTACGAGCAGTACTTC. The chain is built from TRBV7-9 and TRBJ2-7, with 13 bases lining up with TRBD2. The germline V gene encodes CDR1 SEHNR and CDR2 FQNEAQ (reference sequence). CDR3 length: 16 amino acids. Trimming took 6 bases from V and 0 from J; bases not matched to a gene: 5.

The V call is TRBV11-3, the J call TRBJ2-3; D unresolved. V gave up 5 bases and J gave up 5 bases, with 8 bases separating them. The germline gives CDR1 SGHNT, CDR2 YENEEA. This CDR3 spans 12 amino acids. The CDR3 sequence: CASSLSGDTQYF. Here the CDR3 DNA reads TGTGCCAGCAGCCTCTCCGGAGATACGCAGTATTTT.

Only one count was recorded for this clone. Germline and junction disagree at one end, which may indicate a read error. The V gene is TRBV19, the J gene TRBJ1-5, with D tentatively TRBD1 (6 bases). The CDR3 loop spans 15 amino acids. From germline, CDR1 is LNHDA and CDR2 SQIVND (reference sequence). The CDR3 loop is CASSIGGGGYQPQHF. The CDR3 DNA follows: TGTGCCAGTAGCATAGGGGGGGGAGGTTATCAGCCCCAGCATTTT.

This chain connects TRBV5-5 to TRBJ1-1; the D gene is possibly TRBD1 (5 bases). V was shortened by 3 bases and J by 7 bases, with 10 bases between the two germline ends. This CDR3 is built from 12 residues. The germline gives CDR1 SGHKS, CDR2 YYEKEE (reference sequence). The CDR3: CASSWGEFEAFF. CDR3 sequence (DNA): TGTGCCAGCAGCTGGGGGGAGTTTGAAGCTTTCTTT. The complete variable domain, with remaining parts taken from reference TRBV5-5 and TRBJ1-1, reads DAGVTQSPTHLIKTRGQQVTLRCSPISGHKSVSWYQQVLGQGPQFIFQYYEKEERGRGNFPDRFSARQFPNYSSELNVNALLLGDSALYLCASSWGEFEAFFGQGTRLTVV.

This sequence joins TRBV5-4 and TRBJ2-3, with D possibly being TRBD2 (6 bases). This CDR3 is 12 amino acids long. Germline values: CDR1 SGHNT, CDR2 YYREEE (reference sequence). CDR3 residues: CAGGAGSDTQYF. CDR3 DNA sequence: TGTGCGGGCGGGGCGGGTTCAGATACGCAGTATTTT.

The rearrangement links TRBV2 to TRBJ1-2; 7 bases agree with TRBD1. The V gene end was trimmed by 3 bases and the J gene end by 2 bases; junction bases not matched to a gene: 3. The CDR3 loop spans 14 amino acids. Germline V gives CDR1 SNHLY, CDR2 FYNNEI. The CDR3 DNA reads as TGTGCCAGCAGTGATTCGGACAGGAACTATGGCTACACCTTC. Its translation is CASSDSDRNYGYTF. The variable domain in full, with the rest retrieved from reference TRBV2 and TRBJ1-2, is EPEVTQTPSHQVTQMGQEVILRCVPISNHLYFYWYRQILGQKVEFLVSFYNNEISEKSEIFDDQFSVERPDGSNFTLKIRSTKLEDSAMYFCASSDSDRNYGYTFGSGTRLTVV.

This chain joins TRBV6-1 and TRBJ1-1; TRBD1 aligns across 12 bases. The CDR3 has 15 amino acids. Germline lookup yields CDR1 MNHNS and CDR2 SASEGT. The trim removed 2 bases at V and 6 bases at J, leaving 4 bases unmatched. The DNA for the CDR3 is TGTGCCAGCAGTGAATGGGGACAGGGGGCGTCTGAAGCTTTCTTT. Translating it yields CASSEWGQGASEAFF.